This T cell receptor beta chain was captured in a study of T cells in Graves' hyperthyroidism and ophthalmopathy. The CDR3 totals 15 residues. V trimming: 4 bases; J trimming: 1 base; junction bases outside the gene matches: 4. The V gene's germline CDR1 is SGHAT and CDR2 FQNNGV. Ten or more counts support this clonotype. RNA transcripts were the template for amplifying TCR beta CDR3 regions. In the first-round RT-PCR of the TCR CDR3, the HTBI primer set was used. TCRdb passed the multiplex PCR reads through MiXCR, listing each CDR3 protein once. The sample lists 400,000 to 500,000 distinct CDR3 sequences; about 14% were seen once.

The specimen sequenced was blood. The chain is built from TRBV11-2 and TRBJ2-7; 10 nucleotides line up with TRBD1. This receptor was taken from a man between 18 and 35 years old with Graves' ophthalmopathy. CDR3 loop: CASSYGQGVSYEQYF. The DNA of the CDR3 is TGTGCCAGCAGCTACGGACAGGGGGTTTCCTACGAGCAGTACTTC.